A selection of T cell receptor beta chains follows, all from one sample in a study of graft-versus-host responses after intestinal transplantation. These TCRs' antigens remain unknown. The data were produced by immunoSEQ multiplex PCR, yet TCRdb's version contains in-frame clones alone and is incomplete. Of tens of thousands of clones in the sample, about 93% were seen once. The specimen was unstimulated CD8+ T cells sorted from spleen or lymph node cells, collected before intestinal transplant. The receptor source for this set is a human donor who received an intestinal transplant. The CDR3 runs from the conserved cysteine through the conserved F or W. D genes are given only for firm matches. The listing skips clone size in some rows; elsewhere it reads once, few, many or a size class.

D gene | J gene | clone size | V gene | CDR3 protein | CDR3 DNA
. | TRBJ2-2 | . | TRBV29-1 | CSVTGKTNTGELFF | TGCAGCGTTACAGGAAAAACGAACACCGGGGAGCTGTTTTTT
. | TRBJ1-2 | . | TRBV6-5 | CASSPVNYGYTF | TGTGCCAGCAGCCCTGTTAACTATGGCTACACCTTC
TRBD1 | TRBJ2-7 | . | TRBV19 | CASSIRITGGNSYEQYF | TGTGCCAGTAGTATAAGGATTACAGGGGGAAACTCCTACGAGCAGTACTTC
TRBD1 | TRBJ2-5 | . | TRBV6-5 | CASTPGTGNIETQYF | TGTGCCAGCACCCCCGGGACAGGGAATATTGAGACCCAGTACTTC
. | TRBJ2-5 | . | TRBV7-7 | CASSLQGPQETQYF | TGTGCCAGCAGCTTACAGGGGCCCCAAGAGACCCAGTACTTC
TRBD1 | TRBJ1-1 | once | TRBV9 | CASSAGTGGEAFF | TGTGCCAGCAGCGCTGGGACAGGGGGCGAAGCTTTCTTT
. | TRBJ2-1 | . | TRBV27 | CASSLGPWRGRGVGEQFF | TGTGCCAGCAGCTTAGGTCCGTGGCGGGGGCGCGGGGTGGGGGAGCAGTTCTTC
TRBD1 | TRBJ2-1 | . | TRBV5-1 | CASSPWTGGNNEQFF | TGCGCCAGCAGCCCGTGGACAGGGGGAAACAATGAGCAGTTCTTC
. | TRBJ1-1 | . | TRBV4-3 | CASSQGNRLNTEAFF | TGCGCCAGCAGCCAAGGGAACAGGTTGAACACTGAAGCTTTCTTT
TRBD2 | TRBJ2-7 | . | TRBV27 | CASSLLAGAYEQYF | TGTGCCAGCAGTTTGCTAGCGGGGGCTTACGAGCAGTACTTC
TRBD2 | TRBJ2-1 | . | TRBV13 | CASSPSSGGLYNEQFF | TGTGCCAGCAGCCCCTCTAGCGGGGGGCTCTACAATGAGCAGTTCTTC
TRBD1 | TRBJ1-1 | . | TRBV12-5 | CASGLNGQAEAFF | TGTGCTAGTGGTTTGAACGGACAGGCTGAAGCTTTCTTT
. | TRBJ1-1 | . | TRBV11-2 | CASSLVHRQTEAFF | TGTGCCAGCAGCTTAGTACACAGGCAAACTGAAGCTTTCTTT
TRBD2 | TRBJ2-3 | . | TRBV4-1 | CASSQVSAASGLDTQYF | TGCGCCAGCAGCCAAGTTTCTGCGGCTAGCGGGTTGGATACGCAGTATTTT
TRBD1 | TRBJ2-7 | . | TRBV27 | CASSFDNRGPEQYF | TGTGCCAGCAGTTTTGACAACAGGGGGCCCGAGCAGTACTTC
. | TRBJ1-2 | . | TRBV7-9 | CASSFSTVGYTF | TGTGCCAGCAGCTTCTCTACGGTTGGCTACACCTTC
. | TRBJ1-1 | . | TRBV27 | CASSLRQLNTEAFF | TGTGCCAGCAGTTTGAGGCAGTTGAACACTGAAGCTTTCTTT
TRBD1 | TRBJ2-1 | . | TRBV27 | CASSSTGTGDNEQFF | TGTGCCAGCAGTTCGACTGGGACAGGGGACAATGAGCAGTTCTTC
TRBD1 | TRBJ1-2 | once | TRBV9 | CASSGTGVGYGYTF | TGTGCCAGCAGCGGGACAGGGGTGGGGTATGGCTACACCTTC
. | TRBJ1-3 | few | TRBV10-3 | CAISDGGTSGNTIYF | TGTGCCATCAGTGATGGGGGGACCTCTGGAAACACCATATATTTT
TRBD1 | TRBJ2-7 | . | TRBV6-1 | CASSVRGPSSYEQYF | TGTGCCAGCAGTGTTAGGGGGCCGAGCTCCTACGAGCAGTACTTC
TRBD2 | TRBJ2-7 | . | TRBV19 | CASSGTSGSYEQYF | TGTGCCAGTAGCGGGACTAGCGGTTCCTACGAGCAGTACTTC
TRBD2 | TRBJ2-7 | . | TRBV4-2 | CASSQETSGGSYEQYF | TGTGCCAGCAGCCAAGAAACCAGCGGGGGATCTTACGAGCAGTACTTC
TRBD1 | TRBJ2-2 | . | TRBV4-3 | CASSQEHRGSTGELFF | TGCGCCAGCAGCCAAGAACACAGGGGGAGCACCGGGGAGCTGTTTTTT